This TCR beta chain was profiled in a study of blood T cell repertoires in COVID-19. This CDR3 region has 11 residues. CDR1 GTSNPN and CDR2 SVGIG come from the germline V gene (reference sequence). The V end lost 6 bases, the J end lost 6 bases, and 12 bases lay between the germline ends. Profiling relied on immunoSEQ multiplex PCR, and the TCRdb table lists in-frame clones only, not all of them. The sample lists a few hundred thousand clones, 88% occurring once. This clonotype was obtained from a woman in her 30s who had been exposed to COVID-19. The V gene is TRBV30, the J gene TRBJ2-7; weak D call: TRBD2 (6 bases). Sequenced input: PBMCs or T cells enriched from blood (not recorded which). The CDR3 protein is CACRETGEQYF. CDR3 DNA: TGTGCCTGCCGGGAGACGGGCGAGCAGTACTTC.